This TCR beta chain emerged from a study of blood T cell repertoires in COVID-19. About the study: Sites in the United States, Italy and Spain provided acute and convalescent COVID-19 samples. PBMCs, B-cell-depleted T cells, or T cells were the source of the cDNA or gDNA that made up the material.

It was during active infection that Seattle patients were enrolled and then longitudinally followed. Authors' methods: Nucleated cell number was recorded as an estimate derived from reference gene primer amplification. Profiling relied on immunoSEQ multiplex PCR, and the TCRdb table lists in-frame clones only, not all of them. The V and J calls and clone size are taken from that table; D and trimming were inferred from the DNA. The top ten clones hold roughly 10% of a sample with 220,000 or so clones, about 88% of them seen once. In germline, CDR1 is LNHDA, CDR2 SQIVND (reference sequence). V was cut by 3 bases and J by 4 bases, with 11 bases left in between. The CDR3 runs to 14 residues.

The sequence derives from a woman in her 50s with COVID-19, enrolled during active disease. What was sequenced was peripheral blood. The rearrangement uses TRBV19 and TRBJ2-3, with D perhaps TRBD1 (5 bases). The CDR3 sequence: CASSISGSADTQYF. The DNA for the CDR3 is TGTGCCAGTAGTATCTCAGGGTCCGCAGATACGCAGTATTTT.